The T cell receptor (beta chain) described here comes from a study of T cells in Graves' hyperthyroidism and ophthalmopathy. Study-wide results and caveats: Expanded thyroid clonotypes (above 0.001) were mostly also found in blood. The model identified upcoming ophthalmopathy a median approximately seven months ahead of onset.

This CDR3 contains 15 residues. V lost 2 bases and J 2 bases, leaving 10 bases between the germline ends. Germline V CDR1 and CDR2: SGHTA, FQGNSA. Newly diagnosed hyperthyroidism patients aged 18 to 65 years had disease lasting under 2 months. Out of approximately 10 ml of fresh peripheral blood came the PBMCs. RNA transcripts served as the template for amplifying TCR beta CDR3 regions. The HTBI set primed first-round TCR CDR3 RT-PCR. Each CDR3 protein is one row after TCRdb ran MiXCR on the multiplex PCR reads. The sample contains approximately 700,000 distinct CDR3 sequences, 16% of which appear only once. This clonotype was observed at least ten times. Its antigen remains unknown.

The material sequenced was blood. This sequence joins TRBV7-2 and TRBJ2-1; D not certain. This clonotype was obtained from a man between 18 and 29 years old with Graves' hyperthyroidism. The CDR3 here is CASSLRFATYNEQFF. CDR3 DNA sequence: TGTGCCAGCAGCTTAAGGTTCGCTACCTACAATGAGCAGTTCTTC.